The rows below give T cell receptor beta chains drawn from one sample of a study of T cells after somatic rescue of genetic block. Clones were sequenced by immunoSEQ multiplex PCR, and TCRdb holds only the in-frame ones, with some missing. Among about 68,000 clones listed, 80% to 95% were seen once. Material for sequencing was peripheral blood mononuclear cells (PBMCs). The receptors were gathered from a man aged 40-55 years. CDR3s include the opening cysteine and the closing phenylalanine or tryptophan. Each record gives: J gene, V gene, CDR3 protein.

TRBJ1-4,TRBV27,CASSSNEKLFF
TRBJ2-7,TRBV16,CASSRGFSYEQYF
TRBJ2-6,TRBV5-6,CASSFRRSSGANVLTF
TRBJ1-1,TRBV18,CASSSAGTGNTEAFF
TRBJ2-2,TRBV18,CASSPGTPTNTGELFF
TRBJ1-6,TRBV28,CASSLNTYNSPLHF
TRBJ2-6,TRBV7-2,CASSQQGGTSGANVLTF
TRBJ2-1,TRBV7-9,CASSPTSEGQFF
TRBJ2-7,TRBV5-4,CASSRPGTESYEQYF
TRBJ2-1,TRBV19,CASSIDPFLGLAGDEQFF
TRBJ2-7,TRBV18,CASSPRGTPYEQYF
TRBJ2-7,TRBV28,CASRGGTAYEQYF
TRBJ1-6,TRBV9,CASSGDRVKDSPLHF
TRBJ1-2,TRBV9,CASSPQVANYGYTF
TRBJ1-1,TRBV19,CASKPGRVRAVAFF
TRBJ2-3,TRBV14,CASSLGMALDTQYF
TRBJ2-1,TRBV5-4,CASSRGNYNEQFF
TRBJ1-1,TRBV18,CASSPGQGANTEAFF
TRBJ2-7,TRBV6-5,CASTNAGTGFEQYF
TRBJ2-3,TRBV4-1,CASRRTGSSTDTQYF
TRBJ1-1,TRBV28,CASSFPGTQKTEAFF
TRBJ2-1,TRBV4-3,CASSYRPASSYNEQFF
TRBJ2-7,TRBV19,CASSIRRDRIKGSSYEQYF
TRBJ2-7,TRBV27,CASSSDYLGIYEQYF
TRBJ2-1,TRBV2,CASSEAYGGQYNEQFF
TRBJ2-1,TRBV6-5,CASTRGGGPYNEQFF
TRBJ1-6,TRBV18,CASSPPLNPGFTLHF
TRBJ2-1,TRBV7-9,CASSLSAGAYNEQFF
TRBJ1-4,TRBV30,CAWSVPRTGPNEKLFF
TRBJ1-1,TRBV18,CASSPRPEMNTEAFF
TRBJ2-7,TRBV29-1,CSVGPRSSYEQYF
TRBJ2-1,TRBV28,CASSPGTSGRGEQFF
TRBJ1-2,TRBV5-5,CASSSIGTGGRGYTF
TRBJ2-1,TRBV7-2,CASGIYNEQFF
TRBJ2-7,TRBV27,CASSLGRGAYEQYF
TRBJ2-3,TRBV4-2,CASSQGVLASTDTQYF
TRBJ2-7,TRBV6-6,CASSYSENAYEQYF
TRBJ2-2,TRBV18,CASSRGGPNTGELFF
TRBJ1-2,TRBV7-6,CASSLATPRGSGSYGYTF
TRBJ1-1,TRBV7-9,CASSLAGPMNTEAFF
TRBJ2-3,TRBV7-2,CASSLRGRAGDTQYF
TRBJ1-1,TRBV19,CASSWGRGALDTEAFF
TRBJ1-1,TRBV18,CASSPPNLRGTEAFF
TRBJ2-3,TRBV7-2,CASSLMASGTADTQYF
TRBJ2-7,TRBV5-1,CASSTTGGTYYEQYF
TRBJ1-2,TRBV5-3,CARSLWVGEYVDYGYTF
TRBJ1-1,TRBV4-2,CASSQSRSRAFF
TRBJ1-5,TRBV15,CATSRAGSNQPQHF
TRBJ2-3,TRBV28,CASRRSSGTTQYF
TRBJ1-1,TRBV10-1,CASSEERGTEAFF
TRBJ1-1,TRBV7-9,CASSSVGRGDTEAFF
TRBJ2-1,TRBV6-1,CASSHSGHYNEQFF
TRBJ2-1,TRBV18,CASSPSEGAGEQFF
TRBJ2-7,TRBV6-6,CASSYGGTGQNEQYF
TRBJ2-1,TRBV5-4,CASSLVGQAYNEQFF
TRBJ2-2,TRBV11-2,CASSSGTRFTGELFF
TRBJ2-5,TRBV19,CASSSPSGSETQYF
TRBJ1-5,TRBV19,CASLDLQGGQPQHF